This is a list of T cell receptor beta chains from one sample in a study of cytomegalovirus exposure and HLA in healthy donors. Profiled with immunoSEQ multiplex PCR; TCRdb holds only in-frame clones, not every one. The table lists about 140,000 clones, more than 75% of them singletons. Sample: PBMCs. Every receptor here comes from a man between 18 and 29 years old in good health and CMV-seropositive. Both conserved end residues are part of each CDR3. Fields, in order: J gene, D gene, clone size, V gene, CDR3 DNA, CDR3 protein. D genes are given only for firm matches. The size entry is marked missing in some rows and otherwise reads once, few, many or a size class.

>TRBJ2-1|TRBD2|once|TRBV27
TGTGCCAGCAGTATGCTAGCGGGAGGTGGGAATGAGCAGTTCTTC
CASSMLAGGGNEQFF
>TRBJ2-4|-|-|TRBV30
TGTGCCTGGAGGGCTGCTGGTGGAAACATTCAGTACTTC
CAWRAAGGNIQYF
>TRBJ2-7|-|-|TRBV10-3
TGTGCCATCAGTTTACAGGTCGGTACGTACGAGCAGTACTTC
CAISLQVGTYEQYF
>TRBJ1-1|-|few|TRBV28
TGTGCCAGCAGATCTCAGCGGCCCGGAGCTTTCTTT
CASRSQRPGAFF
>TRBJ2-1|TRBD2|-|TRBV7-9
TGTGCCAGCAGCGGGCGACTAGCGGGAACCCCGGAGGGCAATGAGCAGTTCTTC
CASSGRLAGTPEGNEQFF
>TRBJ1-4|-|-|TRBV6-1
TGTGCCAGCAGTGAATACACGGGGACTTCAACTAATGAAAAACTGTTTTTT
CASSEYTGTSTNEKLFF
>TRBJ1-2|-|-|TRBV29-1
TGCAGCGTTGTACAGGGTGGGAGCTATGGCTACACCTTC
CSVVQGGSYGYTF
>TRBJ1-5|TRBD1|-|TRBV30
TGTGCCTGGAGTGCGGACAGGGCCTCTTATAGCAATCAGCCCCAGCATTTT
CAWSADRASYSNQPQHF
>TRBJ2-3|TRBD1|-|TRBV5-1
TGCGCCAGCGGATATAGGACAGGGGGCACAGATACGCAGTATTTT
CASGYRTGGTDTQYF
>TRBJ2-2|-|-|TRBV28
TGTGCCAGCAGTCCCCCGGGGTCGGCCACCGGGGAGCTGTTTTTT
CASSPPGSATGELFF
>TRBJ2-2|TRBD1|-|TRBV6-5
TGTGCCAGCAATAGACAGGGGACCGGGGAGCTGTTTTTT
CASNRQGTGELFF
>TRBJ2-2|-|-|TRBV6-6
TGTGCCAGCAGTTACATCTTCACCCCCGGGGATGGGGAGCTGTTTTTT
CASSYIFTPGDGELFF
>TRBJ2-7|-|-|TRBV28
TGTGCCAGCAGTTTTCGGCAGGCCAGCTCCTACGAGCAGTACTTC
CASSFRQASSYEQYF
>TRBJ1-1|-|once|TRBV19
TGTGCCAGTAGTATTCCGGACAGAAACACTGAAGCTTTCTTT
CASSIPDRNTEAFF
>TRBJ2-7|-|-|TRBV27
TGTGCCAGCAGCCCTTTAAACAGCCCAACCTACGAGCAGTACTTC
CASSPLNSPTYEQYF
>TRBJ1-4|-|-|TRBV5-6
TGTGCCAGCAGCATCAGGGAATCCGCAAAACTGTTTTTT
CASSIRESAKLFF
>TRBJ2-5|TRBD2|once|TRBV2
TGTGCCAGCAGTGGGGTCCCGGGAGGGTTTCAAGAGACCCAGTACTTC
CASSGVPGGFQETQYF
>TRBJ1-1|-|-|TRBV30
TGTGCCTGGAGCCCGACACCTCACACTGAAGCTTTCTTT
CAWSPTPHTEAFF
>TRBJ2-5|TRBD2|-|TRBV6-1
TGTGCCAGCAATCTACTAGCGGGATTGGAAGAGACCCAGTACTTC
CASNLLAGLEETQYF
>TRBJ1-1|TRBD1|-|TRBV6-5
TGTGCCAGCAGTCCTGTTACAGGGGTAGGCACTGAAGCTTTCTTT
CASSPVTGVGTEAFF
>TRBJ2-7|TRBD1|-|TRBV7-9
TGTGCCAGCAGCTCACAAGGGACAGGAACCCACGAGCAGTACTTC
CASSSQGTGTHEQYF
>TRBJ2-6|TRBD1|-|TRBV19
TGTGCCAGTAGTATAGGGACAGGGGAAGGTGGGGCCAACGTCCTGACTTTC
CASSIGTGEGGANVLTF
>TRBJ2-3|-|-|TRBV5-1
TGCGCCAGCAGCCCAATTGGGACTTCTTCTAGCACAGATACGCAGTATTTT
CASSPIGTSSSTDTQYF
>TRBJ2-1|-|-|TRBV27
TGTGCCAGCAGTCCCTCCATCGGACAGGGAGGGTACTACAATGAGCAGTTCTTC
CASSPSIGQGGYYNEQFF
>TRBJ1-4|-|-|TRBV4-1
TGCGCCAGCAGCCAATGGGGAAGCGGAAAACTGTTTTTT
CASSQWGSGKLFF
>TRBJ2-7|-|once|TRBV5-6
TGTGCCAGCAGCCAAAGGCGGACGGGGGGCAACGAGCAGTACTTC
CASSQRRTGGNEQYF
>TRBJ1-5|TRBD1|once|TRBV7-8
TGTGCCAGCAGCTTAGCGACAGGGCATCAGCCCCAGCATTTT
CASSLATGHQPQHF
>TRBJ1-3|TRBD1|once|TRBV6-1
TGTGCCAGCAGGGGACAGGCGGCCATAGGAAACACCATATATTTT
CASRGQAAIGNTIYF
>TRBJ2-1|-|-|TRBV28
TGTGCCAGCAGTTACACAGGGATCACAGAGCAGTTCTTC
CASSYTGITEQFF
>TRBJ2-7|TRBD1|once|TRBV19
TGTGCCAGTAGTGACGGGACAGGGTATCCCTACGAGCAGTACTTC
CASSDGTGYPYEQYF
>TRBJ1-5|TRBD1|few|TRBV6-6
TGTGCCAGCAGTTACTATCGGACAGGGGGCAATCAGCCCCAGCATTTT
CASSYYRTGGNQPQHF
>TRBJ1-1|-|-|TRBV6-5
TGTGCCAGCAGTTACTACGACAGGAACACTGAAGCTTTCTTT
CASSYYDRNTEAFF
>TRBJ2-7|TRBD1|-|TRBV19
TGTGCCAGTAGCATCTACGGGACAGGGGGCCCCGAGCAGTACTTC
CASSIYGTGGPEQYF
>TRBJ1-1|-|once|TRBV6-4
TGTGCCAGCAGTGACTCAGGGGAGGGCACTGAAGCTTTCTTT
CASSDSGEGTEAFF
>TRBJ1-1|-|-|TRBV7-8
TGTGCCAGCAGCAATACCCGCGTCGGGGTAGACACTGAAGCTTTCTTT
CASSNTRVGVDTEAFF
>TRBJ1-1|-|-|TRBV5-4
TGTGCCAGCAGCTTGGGAGGCGGAAAAAACACTGAAGCTTTCTTT
CASSLGGGKNTEAFF
>TRBJ2-7|TRBD2|once|TRBV28
TGTGCCAGCAGGGCTAGGTTCCGCGGGAGGGCCGGCGAGCAGTACTTC
CASRARFRGRAGEQYF
>TRBJ2-3|TRBD1|-|TRBV6-1
TGTGCCAGCAGTAAGACAGGGGGAGGCCCAGATACGCAGTATTTT
CASSKTGGGPDTQYF
>TRBJ1-1|TRBD1|-|TRBV5-1
TGCGCCAGCAGCCTAACCCCTGGACAGGGAAGGAACACTGAAGCTTTCTTT
CASSLTPGQGRNTEAFF
>TRBJ1-2|-|few|TRBV7-9
TGTGCCAGCAGCCGTACGGGTGGCTACACCTTC
CASSRTGGYTF
>TRBJ2-7|-|few|TRBV30
TGTGCCTGGAGTCCTGGGGGGTGGTACGAGCAGTACTTC
CAWSPGGWYEQYF
>TRBJ1-5|-|-|TRBV21-1
TGTGCCAGCAGCCCGCGCCAGCCCCAGCATTTT
CASSPRQPQHF
>TRBJ1-4|-|-|TRBV6-1
TGTGCCAGCACAGACAGGAATGAAAAACTGTTTTTT
CASTDRNEKLFF
>TRBJ1-2|-|once|TRBV6-5
TGTGCCAGCAGTCAATTACAGGGTATCTATGGCTACACCTTC
CASSQLQGIYGYTF
>TRBJ1-1|-|-|TRBV19
TGTGCCAGTAGTGCGACAGGCGGCACTGAAGCTTTCTTT
CASSATGGTEAFF
>TRBJ2-7|TRBD1|once|TRBV10-2
TGCGCCAGCAGTGAGCCGGACAGGGGGGTTAGCGAGCAGTACTTC
CASSEPDRGVSEQYF
>TRBJ2-1|TRBD1|-|TRBV7-6
TGTGCCAGCAGCGCCGAGGGGTGGACAGGGATCAATGAGCAGTTCTTC
CASSAEGWTGINEQFF
>TRBJ2-7|-|-|TRBV19
TGTGCCAGTAGTGCGGCGTACGAGCAGTACTTC
CASSAAYEQYF
>TRBJ1-1|-|-|TRBV29-1
TGCAGCGTTGTTGTCGTTGGTGTTCGGTCCGCCACTGAAGCTTTCTTT
CSVVVVGVRSATEAFF
>TRBJ1-2|-|-|TRBV19
TGTGCCAGTAGTATTCTTGGGCCAGGGCTGGCCTATGGCTACACCTTC
CASSILGPGLAYGYTF
>TRBJ1-5|-|-|TRBV6-6
TGTGCCAGCAGAAACCCCGACCTAGGAAGCCAGCCCCAGCATTTT
CASRNPDLGSQPQHF
>TRBJ2-7|-|-|TRBV27
TGTGCCAGCAGTTCGGGCTCCTACGAGCAGTACTTC
CASSSGSYEQYF
>TRBJ2-5|-|once|TRBV4-1
TGCGCCAGCAGCCAACCGGGACAAAAAGAGACCCAGTACTTC
CASSQPGQKETQYF
>TRBJ2-3|-|-|TRBV7-7
TGTGCTAGCAGCCGGACAGTGAGCACAGATACGCAGTATTTT
CASSRTVSTDTQYF
>TRBJ2-7|-|-|TRBV6-5
TGTGCCAGCAGCTCCACTTCTTACGAGCAGTACTTC
CASSSTSYEQYF
>TRBJ1-6|TRBD1|-|TRBV4-1
TGCGCCAGCAGCCAAGGGACAGGGGATAATTCACCCCTCCACTTT
CASSQGTGDNSPLHF
>TRBJ2-7|TRBD2|-|TRBV5-6
TGTGCCAGCAGACCCCCCCGGCGACTAGCGCGCTCCTACGAGCAGTACTTC
CASRPPRRLARSYEQYF
>TRBJ2-5|-|-|TRBV18
TGTGCCAGCTCACCACCTTCTTCGGAGACCCAGTACTTC
CASSPPSSETQYF